This T cell receptor beta chain came from a study of regulatory T cells in long-lasting Graves disease. As to time point: newly diagnosed GD, antithyroid drugs for less than 3 months. Researchers made the TCR library from RNA that was extracted from PBMCs. Researchers made TCR beta libraries by using iRepertoire HTBI primers and running Arm-PCR on CDR3 regions. The authors' processing: The identification of under 65 TRBV and roughly 14 TRBJ segments was made across samples. TCRdb itself ran the multiplex PCR reads through MiXCR, one entry per CDR3 protein. Here the V and J calls rest on TCRdb's processing, not on the authors' analysis. The data show hundreds of thousands of distinct CDR3 sequences, roughly 17% seen once. This clonotype was detected many times. Germline V CDR1 and CDR2: GTSNPN, SVGIG (reference sequence). This CDR3 has 11 amino acids. The V and J ends lost 3 bases and 9 bases respectively, with 6 bases between them.

The sample was also reused in another study, on T cells in Graves' hyperthyroidism and ophthalmopathy. As that report states: The HTBI primer set served for first-round RT-PCR of the TCR CDR3. Stable hyperthyroidism was told apart from ophthalmopathy by a model built on 13 V-J features. Ophthalmopathy onset followed model prediction by a median approximately 5.9 months.

Sequenced here: peripheral blood mononuclear cells (PBMCs), sampled at new diagnosis, from a patient treated with antithyroid drugs. The source is a woman in her 30s with Graves disease. The chain is built from TRBV30 and TRBJ1-6; D remains ambiguous. The CDR3 spells CAWRRRSPLHF. In DNA, the CDR3 is TGTGCCTGGAGACGCCGTTCACCCCTCCACTTT.